This T cell receptor (beta chain) comes out of a study of glioma-infiltrating T cells. Whole-study findings and limits: Above-expected tissue-blood divergence occurred in all gliomas, most in low-grade ones. CDR3 overlap between tissue and blood was very small.

V was clipped by 5 bases and J by 4 bases; unmatched bases: 14. Germline CDR1 and CDR2: MNHNS and SASEGT. The CDR3 is made up of 16 amino acids. The iRepertoire nested amplicon-rescue multiplex PCR amplified TCR alpha and beta CDR3s from RNA. TCRdb itself ran the multiplex PCR reads through MiXCR, one entry per CDR3 protein. Here the sample spans roughly 120,000 distinct CDR3 sequences, roughly 25% being singletons. This clonotype was picked up many times. The antigen is unknown. The clonotype comes from a human donor with low-grade glioma or glioblastoma, undergoing nonglioma brain surgery, or in good health (not recorded which). The sample consisted of glioma tissue, nonneoplastic brain tissue, or PBMCs (not recorded which). The V gene is TRBV6-1, the J gene TRBJ2-7; 7 bases are shared with TRBD1. The CDR3 sequence is CASSRDSSGTAYEQYF. In DNA, the CDR3 is TGTGCCAGCAGTCGAGATTCTTCCGGGACAGCATACGAGCAGTACTTC.